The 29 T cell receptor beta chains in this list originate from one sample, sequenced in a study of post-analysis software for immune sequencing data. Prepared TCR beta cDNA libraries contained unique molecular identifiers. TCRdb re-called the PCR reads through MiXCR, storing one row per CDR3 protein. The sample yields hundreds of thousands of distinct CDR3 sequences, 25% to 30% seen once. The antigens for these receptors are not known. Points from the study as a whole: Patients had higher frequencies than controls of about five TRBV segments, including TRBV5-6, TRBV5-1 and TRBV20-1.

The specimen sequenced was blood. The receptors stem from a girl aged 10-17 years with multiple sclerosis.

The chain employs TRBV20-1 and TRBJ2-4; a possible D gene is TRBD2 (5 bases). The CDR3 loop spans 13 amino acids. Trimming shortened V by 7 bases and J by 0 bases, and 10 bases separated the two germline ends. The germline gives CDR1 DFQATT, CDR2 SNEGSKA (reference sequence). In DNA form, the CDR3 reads TGCAGTGTCACGCGGGTAGCCAAAAACATTCAGTACTTC. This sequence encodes CSVTRVAKNIQYF.

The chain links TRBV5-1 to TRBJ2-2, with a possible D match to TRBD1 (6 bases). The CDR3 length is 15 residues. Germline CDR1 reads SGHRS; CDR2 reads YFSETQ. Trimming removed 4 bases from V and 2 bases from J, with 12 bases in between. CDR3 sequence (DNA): TGCGCCAGCAGCACGGGACAAGGAAACACCGGGGAGCTGTTTTTT. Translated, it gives CASSTGQGNTGELFF.

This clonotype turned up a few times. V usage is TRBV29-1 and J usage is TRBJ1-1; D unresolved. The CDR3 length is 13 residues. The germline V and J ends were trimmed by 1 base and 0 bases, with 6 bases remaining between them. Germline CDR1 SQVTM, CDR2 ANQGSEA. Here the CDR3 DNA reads TGCAGCGTTGAAGGCAGATTGAACACTGAAGCTTTCTTT. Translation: CSVEGRLNTEAFF. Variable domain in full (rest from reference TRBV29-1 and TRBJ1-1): SAVISQKPSRDICQRGTSLTIQCQVDSQVTMMFWYRQQPGQSLTLIATANQGSEATYESGFVIDKFPISRPNLTFSTLTVSNMSPEDSSIYLCSVEGRLNTEAFFGQGTRLTVV.

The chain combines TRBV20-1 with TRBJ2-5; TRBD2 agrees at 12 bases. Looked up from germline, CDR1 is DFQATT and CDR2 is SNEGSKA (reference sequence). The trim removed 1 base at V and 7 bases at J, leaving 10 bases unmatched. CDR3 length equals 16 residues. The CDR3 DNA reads TGCAGTGCTAGAGTTTTTGGACTAGCGGGAAAGGGGACCCAGTACTTC. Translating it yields CSARVFGLAGKGTQYF.

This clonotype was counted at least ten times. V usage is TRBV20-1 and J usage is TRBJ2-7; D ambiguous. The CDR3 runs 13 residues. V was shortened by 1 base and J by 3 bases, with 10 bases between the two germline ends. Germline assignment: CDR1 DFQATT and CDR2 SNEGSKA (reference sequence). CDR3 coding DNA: TGCAGTGCTAGAGGGTTCGGTTTCTACGAGCAGTACTTC. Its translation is CSARGFGFYEQYF.

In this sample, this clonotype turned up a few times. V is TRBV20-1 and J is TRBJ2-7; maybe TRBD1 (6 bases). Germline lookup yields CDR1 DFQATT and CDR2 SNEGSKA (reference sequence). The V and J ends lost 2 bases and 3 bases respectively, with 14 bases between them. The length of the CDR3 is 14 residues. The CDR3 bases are TGCAGTGCTAGAAAACCAGGGGCCCACTACGAGCAGTACTTC. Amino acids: CSARKPGAHYEQYF.

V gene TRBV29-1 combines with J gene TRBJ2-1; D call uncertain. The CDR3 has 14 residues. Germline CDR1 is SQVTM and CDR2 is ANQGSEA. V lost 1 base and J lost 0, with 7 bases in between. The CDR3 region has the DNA TGCAGCGTTGAAGGCCTGAGCTCCTACAATGAGCAGTTCTTC. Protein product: CSVEGLSSYNEQFF.

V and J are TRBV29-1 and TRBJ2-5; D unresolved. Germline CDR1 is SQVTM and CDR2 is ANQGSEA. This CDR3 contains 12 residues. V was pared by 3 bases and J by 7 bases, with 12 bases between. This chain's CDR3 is CSVDVGIGTQYF. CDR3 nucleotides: TGCAGCGTTGATGTTGGGATAGGGACCCAGTACTTC.

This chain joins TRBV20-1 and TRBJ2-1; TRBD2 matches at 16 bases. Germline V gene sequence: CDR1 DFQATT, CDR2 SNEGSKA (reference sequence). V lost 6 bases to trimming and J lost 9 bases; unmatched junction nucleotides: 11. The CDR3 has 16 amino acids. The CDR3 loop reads CSAIEGLAGGLGEQFF. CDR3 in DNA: TGCAGTGCCATTGAGGGACTAGCGGGAGGGCTGGGTGAGCAGTTCTTC.

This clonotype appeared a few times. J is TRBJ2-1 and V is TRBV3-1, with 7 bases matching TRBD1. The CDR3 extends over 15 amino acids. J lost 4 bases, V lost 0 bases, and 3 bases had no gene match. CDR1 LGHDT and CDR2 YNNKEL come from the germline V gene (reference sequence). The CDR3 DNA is TGTGCCAGCAGCCAAGACCAACAGGGGTACAATGAGCAGTTCTTC. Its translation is CASSQDQQGYNEQFF.

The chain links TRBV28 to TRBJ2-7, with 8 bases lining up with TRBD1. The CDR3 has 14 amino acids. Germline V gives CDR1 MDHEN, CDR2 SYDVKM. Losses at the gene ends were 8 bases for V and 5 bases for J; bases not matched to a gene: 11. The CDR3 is CASQPGQGGHEQYF. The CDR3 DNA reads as TGTGCCAGCCAACCCGGACAGGGAGGCCACGAGCAGTACTTC.

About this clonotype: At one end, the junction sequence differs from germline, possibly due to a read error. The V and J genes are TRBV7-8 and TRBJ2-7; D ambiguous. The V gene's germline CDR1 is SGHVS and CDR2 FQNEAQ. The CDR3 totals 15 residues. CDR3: CASSLGNGLSYERYF. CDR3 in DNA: TGTGCCAGCAGCTTAGGAAACGGCCTTTCCTACGAGCGGTACTTC.

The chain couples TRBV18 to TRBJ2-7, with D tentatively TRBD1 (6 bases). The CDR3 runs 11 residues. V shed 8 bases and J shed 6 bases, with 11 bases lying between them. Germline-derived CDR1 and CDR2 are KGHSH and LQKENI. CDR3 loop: CASQGTTEQYF. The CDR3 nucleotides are TGTGCCAGCCAGGGGACGACCGAGCAGTACTTC. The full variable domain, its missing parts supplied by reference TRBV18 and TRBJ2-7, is NAGVMQNPRHLVRRRGQEARLRCSPMKGHSHVYWYRQLPEEGLKFMVYLQKENIIDESGMPKERFSAEFPKEGPSILRIQQVVRGDSAAYFCASQGTTEQYFGPGTRLTVT.

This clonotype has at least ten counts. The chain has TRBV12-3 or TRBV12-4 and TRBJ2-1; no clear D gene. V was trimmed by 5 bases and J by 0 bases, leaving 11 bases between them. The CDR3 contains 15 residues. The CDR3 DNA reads TGTGCCAGCAGTCTAAGACTGAGCTCCTACAATGAGCAGTTCTTC. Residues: CASSLRLSSYNEQFF.

CDR3 sequence (DNA): TGCGCCAGCAGTGAGTCGGGAGAAAAACTGTTTTTT. It translates to CASSESGEKLFF. The chain joins TRBV10-1 to TRBJ1-4; D remains ambiguous. Germline V gene sequence: CDR1 WNHNN, CDR2 SYGVQD (reference sequence). V lost 0 bases, J lost 8 bases, and 4 bases lay in between. The CDR3 extends over 12 amino acids.

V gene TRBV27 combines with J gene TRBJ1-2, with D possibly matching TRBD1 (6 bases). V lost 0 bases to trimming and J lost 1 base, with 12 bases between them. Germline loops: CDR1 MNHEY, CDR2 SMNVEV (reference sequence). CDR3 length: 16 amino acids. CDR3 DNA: TGTGCCAGCAGTTTATCGAGGCCCAGGGGTAACTATGGCTACACCTTC. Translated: CASSLSRPRGNYGYTF.

Here the CDR3 reads CASSRLLGGVSYGQYF. The CDR3 nucleotides read TGTGCCAGCAGCCGTCTATTGGGGGGGGTGTCCTACGGGCAGTACTTC. The V and J genes are TRBV21-1 and TRBJ2-7; TRBD1, as called in the table, went unchecked against the DNA. TRBV21-1 is labeled a pseudogene. The CDR3 sequence is 16 residues long.

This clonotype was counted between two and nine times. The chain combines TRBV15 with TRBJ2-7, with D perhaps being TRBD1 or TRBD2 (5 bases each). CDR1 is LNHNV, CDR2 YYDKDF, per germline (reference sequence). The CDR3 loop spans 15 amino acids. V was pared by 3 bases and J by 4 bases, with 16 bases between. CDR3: CATSRSRDGRYEQYF. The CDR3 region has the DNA TGTGCCACCAGCAGGTCCCGGGACGGAAGGTACGAGCAGTACTTC.

This CDR3 is CASSLPSGTGMGETQYF. CDR3 sequence (DNA): TGTGCCAGCAGTCTCCCTTCCGGGACAGGAATGGGAGAGACCCAGTACTTC. The chain employs TRBV28 and TRBJ2-5, with 8 bases lining up with TRBD1. The CDR3 is 17 amino acids. Looked up from germline, CDR1 is MDHEN and CDR2 is SYDVKM. J gave up 4 bases and V 5 bases, and 15 bases lay outside the gene matches.

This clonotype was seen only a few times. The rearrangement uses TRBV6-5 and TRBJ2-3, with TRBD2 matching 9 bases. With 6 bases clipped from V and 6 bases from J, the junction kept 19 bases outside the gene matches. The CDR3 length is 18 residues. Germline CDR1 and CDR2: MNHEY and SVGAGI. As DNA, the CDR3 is TGTGCCAGCAGCTATCATTCCGTTAGCGGGAGACGCTCGGATACGCAGTATTTT. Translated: CASSYHSVSGRRSDTQYF.

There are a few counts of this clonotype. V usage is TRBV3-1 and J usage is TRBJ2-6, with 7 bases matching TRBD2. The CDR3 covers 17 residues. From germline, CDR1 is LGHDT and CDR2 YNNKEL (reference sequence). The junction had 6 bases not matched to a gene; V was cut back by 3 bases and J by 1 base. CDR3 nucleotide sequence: TGTGCCAGCAGCCATGGGAGGGGATTGTCTGGGGCCAACGTCCTGACTTTC. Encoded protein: CASSHGRGLSGANVLTF.

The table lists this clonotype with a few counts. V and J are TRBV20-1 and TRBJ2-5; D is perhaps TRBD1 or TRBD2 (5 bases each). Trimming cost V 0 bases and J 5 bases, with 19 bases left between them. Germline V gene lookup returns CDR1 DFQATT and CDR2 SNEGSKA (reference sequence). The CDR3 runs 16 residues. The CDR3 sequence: CSARDLRGATWETQYF. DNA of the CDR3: TGCAGTGCTAGAGATTTGCGAGGGGCCACCTGGGAGACCCAGTACTTC.

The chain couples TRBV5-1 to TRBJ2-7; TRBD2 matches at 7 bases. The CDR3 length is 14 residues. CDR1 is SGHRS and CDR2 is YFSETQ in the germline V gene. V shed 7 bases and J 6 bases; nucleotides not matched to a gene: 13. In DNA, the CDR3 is TGCGCCAGCGCGGTGGCAGGGTCTAGCGGCGAGCAGTACTTC. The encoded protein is CASAVAGSSGEQYF.

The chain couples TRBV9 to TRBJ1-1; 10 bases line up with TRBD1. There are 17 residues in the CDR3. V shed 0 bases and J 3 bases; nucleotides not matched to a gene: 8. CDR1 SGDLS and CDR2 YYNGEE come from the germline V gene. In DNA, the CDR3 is TGTGCCAGCAGCGTAGCTGGGTTGGGGACAGGGGACACTGAAGCTTTCTTT. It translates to CASSVAGLGTGDTEAFF.

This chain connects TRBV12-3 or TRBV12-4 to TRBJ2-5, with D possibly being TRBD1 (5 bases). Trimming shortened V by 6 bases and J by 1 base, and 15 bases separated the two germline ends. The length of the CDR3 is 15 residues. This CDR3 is CASRALGQPQETQYF. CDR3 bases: TGTGCCAGCAGGGCCCTGGGGCAGCCCCAAGAGACCCAGTACTTC.

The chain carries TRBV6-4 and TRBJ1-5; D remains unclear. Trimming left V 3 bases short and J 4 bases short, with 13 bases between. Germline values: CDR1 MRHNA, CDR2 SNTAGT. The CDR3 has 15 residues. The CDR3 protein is CASSETSAPNQPQHF. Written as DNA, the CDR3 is TGTGCCAGCAGTGAAACGTCAGCACCTAATCAGCCCCAGCATTTT.

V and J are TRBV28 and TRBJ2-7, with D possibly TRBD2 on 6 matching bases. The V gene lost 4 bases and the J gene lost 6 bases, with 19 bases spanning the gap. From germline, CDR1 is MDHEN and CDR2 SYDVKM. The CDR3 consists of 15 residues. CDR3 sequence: CASSSRDRSPTEQYF. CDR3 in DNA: TGTGCCAGCAGTTCGCGGGACCGCTCTCCCACCGAGCAGTACTTC. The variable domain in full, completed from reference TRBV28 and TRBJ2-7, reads DVKVTQSSRYLVKRTGEKVFLECVQDMDHENMFWYRQDPGLGLRLIYFSYDVKMKEKGDIPEGYSVSREKKERFSLILESASTNQTSMYLCASSSRDRSPTEQYFGPGTRLTVT.

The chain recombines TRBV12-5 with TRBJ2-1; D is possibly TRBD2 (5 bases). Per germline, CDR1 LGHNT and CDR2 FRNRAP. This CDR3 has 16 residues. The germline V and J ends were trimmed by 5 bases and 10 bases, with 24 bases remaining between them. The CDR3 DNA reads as TGTGCTAGTGGTCCCGAAATTCCGGGCCACCGGGGAGAGCAGTTCTTC. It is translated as CASGPEIPGHRGEQFF.

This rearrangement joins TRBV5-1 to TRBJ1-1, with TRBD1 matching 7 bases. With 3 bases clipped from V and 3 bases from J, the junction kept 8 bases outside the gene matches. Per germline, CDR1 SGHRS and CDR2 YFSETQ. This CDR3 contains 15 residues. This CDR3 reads CASSSAQGSDTEAFF. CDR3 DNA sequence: TGCGCCAGCAGCTCGGCACAGGGGTCAGACACTGAAGCTTTCTTT.